A single sample gave rise to the 2 T cell receptor beta chains below, sequenced in a study of coeliac disease. Repertoires were generated with immunoSEQ multiplex PCR, while TCRdb's copy carries only in-frame clones and drops some. Of approximately 5,400 clones listed, 50% to 70% are singletons. The specimen sequenced was intraepithelial lymphocytes from the gut. These receptors came from a woman younger than 45 with active celiac disease.

The chain is built from TRBV10-2 and TRBJ1-1, with D hard to call. Trimming cost V 0 bases and J 1 base, with 6 bases left between them. CDR1 WSHSY and CDR2 SAAADI come from the germline V gene. There are 14 residues in the CDR3. The CDR3 nucleotides read TGCGCCAGCAGTGAGTCAGCCGGGAACACTGAAGCTTTCTTT. Protein product: CASSESAGNTEAFF.

The rearrangement uses TRBV7-2 and TRBJ2-7; 7 bases align to TRBD2. V lost 4 bases, J lost 5 bases, and 5 bases stayed unmatched. From germline, CDR1 is SGHTA and CDR2 FQGNSA. The CDR3 sequence is 13 residues long. Here the CDR3 DNA reads TGTGCCAGCAGCTCCCACCGGGAGGACGAGCAGTACTTC. Protein product: CASSSHREDEQYF.